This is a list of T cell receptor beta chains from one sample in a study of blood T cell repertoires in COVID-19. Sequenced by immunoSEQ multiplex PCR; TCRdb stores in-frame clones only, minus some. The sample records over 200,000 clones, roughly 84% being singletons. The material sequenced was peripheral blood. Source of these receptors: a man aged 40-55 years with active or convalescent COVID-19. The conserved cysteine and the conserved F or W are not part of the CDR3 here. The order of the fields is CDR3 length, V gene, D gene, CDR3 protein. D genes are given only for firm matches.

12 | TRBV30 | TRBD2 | AWSVGEGKETQY
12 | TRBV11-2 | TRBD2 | ASRSLTGGREQY
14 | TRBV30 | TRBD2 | AMGEGASSGANVLT
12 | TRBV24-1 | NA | ATSDAPQRNEQF
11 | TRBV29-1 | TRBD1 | SVEGQANYEQY
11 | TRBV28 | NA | ASSTGTHETQY
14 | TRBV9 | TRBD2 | ASSPLGAGGENIQY
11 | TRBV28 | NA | ASGRGADTEAF
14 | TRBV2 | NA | ASDEGLQATNEKLF
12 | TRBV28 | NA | ASSLFRFYYGYT
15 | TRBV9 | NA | ASSVQWAGAADQPQH
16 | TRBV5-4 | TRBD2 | ASSSPGTSGMSSYEQY
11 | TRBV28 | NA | ASSLTGNYGYT
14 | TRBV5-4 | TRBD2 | ASSLEASGSGYEQY
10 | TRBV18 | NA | ASSTGYSGYT
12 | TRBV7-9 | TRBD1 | ASSSGQGINEQY
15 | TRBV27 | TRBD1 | ASSSPEVGQGNYGYT
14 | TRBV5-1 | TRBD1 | ASSSGQGVNTGELF
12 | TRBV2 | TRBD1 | ASSGAGGTQPQH
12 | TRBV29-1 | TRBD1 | SVEEGTGFYEQY
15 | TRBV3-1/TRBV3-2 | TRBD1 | ASSQPLTGGTYNEQF
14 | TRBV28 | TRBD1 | ASSLGAGGPGSEAF
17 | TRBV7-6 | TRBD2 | ASSLGGLAGAPIGNEQF
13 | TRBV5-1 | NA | ASSLGAAGFNEQF
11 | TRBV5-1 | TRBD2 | ASGLAGGETQY
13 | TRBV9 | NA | ASSVRGGFSTEAF
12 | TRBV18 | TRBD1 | ASSPPPGTGSAF
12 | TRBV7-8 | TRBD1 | ASSRIRGSYGYT
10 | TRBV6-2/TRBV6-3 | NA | ASSYSYYEQY
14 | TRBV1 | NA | TSSQGGDLGLYEQY
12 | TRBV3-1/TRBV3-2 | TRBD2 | ASSQRGEPNTQY